Sequencing of this TCR beta chain was carried out in a study of cytomegalovirus exposure and HLA in healthy donors. This CDR3 is built from 14 residues. V lost 5 bases and J lost 1, with 12 bases in between. Germline V gene data show CDR1 as SGHTA and CDR2 as FQGNSA. 13 Jbeta primers and 60 Vbeta primers were used for the PCR. Generated by immunoSEQ multiplex PCR, the TCRdb table keeps only in-frame clones and is missing some. The sample has about 140,000 clones; about 85% are singletons. The source is a female donor in good health and CMV-seronegative. The V call is TRBV7-2, the J call TRBJ2-7; D unresolved. Sequencing was carried out using PBMCs. The CDR3 DNA reads TGTGCCAGCAGCATTCTCCCGGAGTCCTACGAGCAGTACTTC. As protein: CASSILPESYEQYF.